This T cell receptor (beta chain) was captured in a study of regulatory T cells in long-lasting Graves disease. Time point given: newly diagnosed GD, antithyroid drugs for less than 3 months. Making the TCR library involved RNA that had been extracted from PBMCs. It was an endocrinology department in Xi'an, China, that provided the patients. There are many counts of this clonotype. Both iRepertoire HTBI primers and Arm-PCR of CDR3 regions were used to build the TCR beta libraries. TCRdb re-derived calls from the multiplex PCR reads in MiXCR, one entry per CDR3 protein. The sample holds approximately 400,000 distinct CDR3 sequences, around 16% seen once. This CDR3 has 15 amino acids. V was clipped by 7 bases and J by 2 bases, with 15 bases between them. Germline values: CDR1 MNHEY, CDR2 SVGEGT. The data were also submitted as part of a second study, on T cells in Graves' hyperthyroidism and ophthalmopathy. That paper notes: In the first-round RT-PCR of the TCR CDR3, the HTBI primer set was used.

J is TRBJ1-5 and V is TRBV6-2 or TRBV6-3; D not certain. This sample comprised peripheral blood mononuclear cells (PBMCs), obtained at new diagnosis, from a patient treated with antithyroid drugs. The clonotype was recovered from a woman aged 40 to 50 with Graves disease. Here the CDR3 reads CASTLTSGGNQPQHF. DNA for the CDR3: TGTGCCAGCACCCTGACCAGCGGCGGCAATCAGCCCCAGCATTTT.